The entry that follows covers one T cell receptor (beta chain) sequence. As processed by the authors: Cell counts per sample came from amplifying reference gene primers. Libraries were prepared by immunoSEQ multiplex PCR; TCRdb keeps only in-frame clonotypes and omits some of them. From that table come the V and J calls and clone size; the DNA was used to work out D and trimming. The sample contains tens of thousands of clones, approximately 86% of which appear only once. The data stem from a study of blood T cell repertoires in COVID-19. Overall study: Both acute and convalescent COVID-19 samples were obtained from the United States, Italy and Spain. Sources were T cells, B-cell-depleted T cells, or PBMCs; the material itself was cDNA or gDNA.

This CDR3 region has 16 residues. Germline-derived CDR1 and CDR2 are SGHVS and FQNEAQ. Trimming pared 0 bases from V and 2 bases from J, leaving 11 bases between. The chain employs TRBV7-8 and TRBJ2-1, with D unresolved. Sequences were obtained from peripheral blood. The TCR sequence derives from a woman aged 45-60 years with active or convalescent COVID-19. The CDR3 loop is CASSLAVRFPYNEQFF. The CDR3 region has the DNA TGTGCCAGCAGCTTAGCGGTGAGGTTCCCCTACAATGAGCAGTTCTTC.